This is a list of T cell receptor beta chains from one sample in a study of blood T cell repertoires in COVID-19. TCRdb's copy holds only in-frame clones and misses some; the assay was immunoSEQ multiplex PCR. The sample yields around 250,000 clones, around 90% seen once. Sequencing was done on a sample of peripheral blood. These receptors all come from a woman aged 40 to 50 who had recovered from COVID-19. Both conserved end residues are part of each CDR3. A D gene is named only where the DNA matches it firmly. Clone size is given for some rows only: seen once, a few or many times, or a class if the clone is expanded.

CASSQSTSGGPNSYEQYF | TGCGCCAGCAGCCAATCCACCTCTGGCGGCCCTAATTCCTACGAGCAGTACTTC | TRBV4-1 | . | TRBJ2-7 | .
CASSFGASYEQYF | TGTGCCAGCAGTTTCGGAGCAAGCTACGAGCAGTACTTC | TRBV28 | . | TRBJ2-7 | .
CASRTGTGATNEKLFF | TGTGCCAGCAGAACCGGGACAGGGGCAACTAATGAAAAACTGTTTTTT | TRBV7-9 | TRBD1 | TRBJ1-4 | .
CASSPTGINTGELFF | TGTGCCAGCAGCCCGACAGGAATAAACACCGGGGAGCTGTTTTTT | TRBV11-3 | . | TRBJ2-2 | .
CAWSVRVTGNTEAFF | TGTGCCTGGAGTGTACGAGTGACGGGGAACACTGAAGCTTTCTTT | TRBV30 | . | TRBJ1-1 | .
CASSQRTGAPQHF | TGTGCCAGCAGCCAACGAACAGGGGCGCCCCAGCATTTT | TRBV3-1/TRBV3-2 | TRBD1 | TRBJ1-5 | .
CASSYSDRGNNEQFF | TGTGCCAGCAGTTACTCGGACAGGGGCAACAATGAGCAGTTCTTC | TRBV6-5 | TRBD1 | TRBJ2-1 | .
CASSLLGGFNYGYTF | TGTGCCAGCAGCTTACTGGGGGGGTTCAACTATGGCTACACCTTC | TRBV7-8 | . | TRBJ1-2 | few
CASSTGGQNTGELFF | TGCGCCAGCAGCACGGGGGGTCAGAACACCGGGGAGCTGTTTTTT | TRBV5-1 | TRBD2 | TRBJ2-2 | .
CASSSGTGVREKLFF | TGTGCCAGCAGCAGCGGGACAGGGGTGCGTGAAAAACTGTTTTTT | TRBV7-6 | TRBD1 | TRBJ1-4 | .
CAWTTGGGSYGYTF | TGTGCCTGGACCACGGGGGGAGGGTCCTATGGCTACACCTTC | TRBV30 | . | TRBJ1-2 | .
CASSQGQLSSYEQYF | TGCGCCAGCAGCCAAGGACAGCTGAGCTCCTACGAGCAGTACTTC | TRBV4-1 | . | TRBJ2-7 | .
CASSTGGSGNTIYF | TGTGCCAGCAGCACAGGGGGCTCTGGAAACACCATATATTTT | TRBV3-1/TRBV3-2 | TRBD1 | TRBJ1-3 | once
CASSLDRGDEKLFF | TGTGCCAGCAGCTTAGACAGGGGTGATGAAAAACTGTTTTTT | TRBV7-2 | TRBD1 | TRBJ1-4 | once
CASSYSSGAYEQYF | TGTGCCAGCAGTTACTCGAGCGGGGCCTACGAGCAGTACTTC | TRBV6-5 | TRBD2 | TRBJ2-7 | .
CASSVRWTSGSSYNEQFF | TGTGCCAGCAGCGTAAGGTGGACTAGCGGTAGCTCCTACAATGAGCAGTTCTTC | TRBV7-6 | TRBD2 | TRBJ2-1 | .
CASSWGENQPQHF | TGTGCCAGCAGTTGGGGAGAAAACCAGCCCCAGCATTTT | TRBV2 | . | TRBJ1-5 | .
CASSLGTSGRTGELFF | TGTGCCAGCAGCCTCGGGACTAGCGGGAGAACCGGGGAGCTGTTTTTT | TRBV3-1/TRBV3-2 | TRBD2 | TRBJ2-2 | .
CASSHGSGGRAGDIQYF | TGTGCCAGCAGCCACGGGTCAGGCGGGAGGGCCGGGGACATTCAGTACTTC | TRBV3-1/TRBV3-2 | TRBD2 | TRBJ2-4 | .
CASSGRGGPPGELFF | TGTGCCAGCTCCGGGCGGGGGGGCCCTCCCGGGGAGCTGTTTTTT | TRBV5-6 | TRBD2 | TRBJ2-2 | .
CASSLGLAGADTQYF | TGTGCCAGCAGCTTGGGACTAGCGGGAGCCGATACGCAGTATTTT | TRBV7-2 | TRBD2 | TRBJ2-3 | .
CASSHRESNEKLFF | TGTGCCAGTAGTCACCGGGAGTCTAATGAAAAACTGTTTTTT | TRBV19 | . | TRBJ1-4 | .
CASSLSGLAGGPSYEQYF | TGTGCCAGCAGTTTAAGCGGGCTAGCGGGAGGCCCCTCCTACGAGCAGTACTTC | TRBV27 | TRBD2 | TRBJ2-7 | .
CASSTTPGTSGYNEQFF | TGTGCCAGCAGTACCACCCCCGGGACTAGCGGGTACAATGAGCAGTTCTTC | TRBV6-4 | TRBD2 | TRBJ2-1 | once
CASSSKGVPNEKLFF | TGCGCCAGCAGCTCCAAGGGGGTCCCTAATGAAAAACTGTTTTTT | TRBV4-1 | . | TRBJ1-4 | .
CASTRGDTQYF | TGTGCCAGCACCCGGGGGGATACGCAGTATTTT | TRBV11-3 | . | TRBJ2-3 | .
CASSPRLAGETQYF | TGTGCCAGCAGCCCTCGACTAGCGGGAGAGACCCAGTACTTC | TRBV9 | TRBD2 | TRBJ2-5 | .
CASRRGLAETDTQYF | TGTGCCAGCAGACGGGGACTAGCGGAGACAGATACGCAGTATTTT | TRBV2 | TRBD2 | TRBJ2-3 | .
CASSQVGGQGHGELFF | TGTGCCAGCAGCCAAGTAGGGGGCCAGGGCCACGGGGAGCTGTTTTTT | TRBV14 | TRBD1 | TRBJ2-2 | few
CASRLTGTSANEQFF | TGTGCCAGCAGGCTTACCGGGACTAGCGCGAATGAGCAGTTCTTC | TRBV6-5 | TRBD2 | TRBJ2-1 | .
CASSAKTGDNQPQHF | TGTGCCAGTAGTGCCAAGACAGGGGACAATCAGCCCCAGCATTTT | TRBV19 | TRBD1 | TRBJ1-5 | .
CASSYSREGLGEQYF | TGTGCCAGCAGTTACTCGAGGGAGGGCCTAGGAGAGCAGTACTTC | TRBV6-6 | TRBD2 | TRBJ2-7 | once
CAWSPGSTDTQYF | TGTGCCTGGAGTCCCGGGAGCACAGATACGCAGTATTTT | TRBV30 | . | TRBJ2-3 | .
CASRPPGLVHDEQFF | TGTGCCAGCAGGCCACCGGGACTAGTTCACGATGAGCAGTTCTTC | TRBV6-5 | TRBD2 | TRBJ2-1 | .
CASSLGTSGTEMYEQYF | TGTGCCAGCAGCCTCGGGACTAGCGGGACCGAAATGTACGAGCAGTACTTC | TRBV13 | TRBD2 | TRBJ2-7 | .
CASSERAAPGEQFF | TGTGCCAGCAGTGAAAGGGCGGCCCCGGGGGAGCAGTTCTTC | TRBV2 | . | TRBJ2-1 | few
CASNDGGQSYEQYF | TGTGCCAGCAACGATGGGGGACAGAGCTACGAGCAGTACTTC | TRBV28 | TRBD1 | TRBJ2-7 | .
CASSEAGKPAVF | TGTGCCAGCAGTGAAGCCGGGAAGCCCGCCGTCTTC | TRBV6-1 | . | TRBJ1-2 | once
CAISDSTRTGGETQYF | TGTGCCATCAGTGATAGTACCCGGACAGGAGGGGAGACCCAGTACTTC | TRBV10-3 | . | TRBJ2-5 | .
CASRGGTSSTDTQYF | TGCGCCAGCAGGGGCGGGACTAGCAGCACAGATACGCAGTATTTT | TRBV5-1 | TRBD2 | TRBJ2-3 | .
CASSQEATYNSPLHF | TGTGCCAGCAGCCAAGAGGCCACCTATAATTCACCCCTCCACTTT | TRBV14 | . | TRBJ1-6 | .
CAWSLGTSNTIYF | TGTGCCTGGAGTCTGGGGACATCCAACACCATATATTTT | TRBV30 | . | TRBJ1-3 | .
CASSWNGGREQYF | TGTGCCAGCAGTTGGAACGGCGGCCGGGAGCAGTACTTC | TRBV27 | . | TRBJ2-7 | .